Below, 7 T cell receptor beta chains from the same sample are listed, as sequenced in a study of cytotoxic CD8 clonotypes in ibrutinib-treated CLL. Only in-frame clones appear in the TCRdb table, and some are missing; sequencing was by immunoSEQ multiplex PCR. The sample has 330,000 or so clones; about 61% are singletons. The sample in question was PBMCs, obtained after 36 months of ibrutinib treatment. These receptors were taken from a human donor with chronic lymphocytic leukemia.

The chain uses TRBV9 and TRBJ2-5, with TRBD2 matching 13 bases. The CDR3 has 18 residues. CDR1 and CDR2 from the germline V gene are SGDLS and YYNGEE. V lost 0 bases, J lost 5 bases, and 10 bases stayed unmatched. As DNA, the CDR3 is TGTGCCAGCAGCGTAGCCCCAGTACTAGCGGGGGGGGAGGAGACCCAGTACTTC. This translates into CASSVAPVLAGGEETQYF.

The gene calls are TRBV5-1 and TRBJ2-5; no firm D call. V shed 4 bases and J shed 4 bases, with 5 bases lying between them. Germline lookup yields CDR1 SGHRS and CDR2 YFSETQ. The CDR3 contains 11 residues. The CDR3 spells CASSVGETQYF. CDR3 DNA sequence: TGCGCCAGCAGCGTAGGAGAGACCCAGTACTTC.

The CDR3 nucleotides read TGTGCCAGCAGTGAAAGCTGGACTAGGAGAAGCACAGATACGCAGTATTTT. The encoded protein is CASSESWTRRSTDTQYF. This chain links TRBV6-1 with TRBJ2-3, with 7 bases fitting TRBD2. J lost 0 bases, V lost 2 bases, and 8 bases had no gene match. Per the germline V gene, CDR1 is MNHNS and CDR2 is SASEGT. The CDR3 has 17 amino acids.

CDR3 sequence: CASSFIGSGKYEQYF. CDR3 in DNA: TGTGCCAGCAGTTTTATTGGTAGCGGGAAATACGAGCAGTACTTC. The J gene is TRBJ2-7, the V gene TRBV6-6; 8 bases map to TRBD2. Germline trimming cut 4 bases from V and 4 bases from J; bases unmatched to any gene: 9. The CDR3 is made up of 15 amino acids. Germline CDR1 MNHNY, CDR2 SVGAGI (reference sequence).

CDR3 protein: CASSLGDVWGYTF. For the CDR3, the DNA is TGTGCCAGCAGCTTAGGGGACGTCTGGGGCTACACCTTC. The chain has TRBV11-2 and TRBJ1-2; the D gene is possibly TRBD1 (5 bases). This CDR3 is 13 amino acids long. Germline CDR1 reads SGHAT; CDR2 reads FQNNGV. V gave up 1 base and J gave up 8 bases, with 11 bases separating them.

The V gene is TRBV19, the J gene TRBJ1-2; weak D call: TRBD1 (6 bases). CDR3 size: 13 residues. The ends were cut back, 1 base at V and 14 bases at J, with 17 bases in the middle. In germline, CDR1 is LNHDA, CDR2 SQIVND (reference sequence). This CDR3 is CASSIALERGWTF. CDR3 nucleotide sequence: TGTGCCAGTAGTATAGCCCTTGAGAGGGGGTGGACCTTC. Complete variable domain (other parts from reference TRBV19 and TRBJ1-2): DGGITQSPKYLFRKEGQNVTLSCEQNLNHDAMYWYRQDPGQGLRLIYYSQIVNDFQKGDIAEGYSVSREKKESFPLTVTSAQKNPTAFYLCASSIALERGWTFGSGTRLTVV.

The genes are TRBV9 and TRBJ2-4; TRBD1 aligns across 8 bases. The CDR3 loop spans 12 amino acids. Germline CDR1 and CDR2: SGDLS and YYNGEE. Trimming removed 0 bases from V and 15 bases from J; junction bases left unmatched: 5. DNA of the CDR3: TGTGCCAGCAGCGTAGACCGGGACAGGATGTACTTC. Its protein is CASSVDRDRMYF.